These 28 T cell receptor beta chains share one sample of origin, sequenced in a study of cytomegalovirus exposure and HLA in healthy donors. PCR used 60 Vbeta primers and 13 Jbeta primers. Generated by immunoSEQ multiplex PCR, the TCRdb table keeps only in-frame clones and is missing some. The repertoire includes about 140,000 clones, roughly 80% of them detected once, and around 4% sits in the top ten. The material sequenced was PBMCs. Receptor source: a man aged 35 to 55 in good health and CMV-seropositive.

V gene TRBV30 combines with J gene TRBJ1-1, with D unresolved. V was clipped by 2 bases and J by 1 base, with 8 bases between them. The CDR3 has 13 residues. Germline assignment: CDR1 GTSNPN and CDR2 SVGIG (reference sequence). The CDR3 loop is CAWSWPTNTEAFF. The CDR3 DNA reads TGTGCCTGGAGTTGGCCAACGAACACTGAAGCTTTCTTT.

The genes are TRBV4-1 and TRBJ2-5, with D uncertain. Germline CDR1 is MGHRA and CDR2 is YSYEKL. The V gene lost 0 bases and the J gene lost 2 bases, with 10 bases spanning the gap. The CDR3 has 15 amino acids. Written as DNA, the CDR3 is TGCGCCAGCAGCCAAGATATTCAGGTACAAGAGACCCAGTACTTC. It specifies CASSQDIQVQETQYF.

The rearrangement uses TRBV10-3 and TRBJ2-1, with no clear D. CDR3 length: 15 residues. Trimming shortened V by 4 bases and J by 8 bases, and 18 bases separated the two germline ends. The V gene's germline CDR1 is ENHRY and CDR2 SYGVKD. The CDR3 sequence is CAISVSSFSPYEQFF. The CDR3 bases are TGTGCCATCAGTGTTTCTAGTTTTTCTCCCTATGAGCAGTTCTTC.

On this clone: One junction end does not reproduce the germline sequence, and a read error may be involved. V gene TRBV7-9 combines with J gene TRBJ2-2, with D maybe TRBD2 (5 bases). CDR1 is SEHNR and CDR2 is FQNEAQ in the germline V gene (reference sequence). The CDR3 is 14 residues long. This CDR3 reads CSSSLSVNTGELFF. The CDR3 bases are TGTTCCAGCAGCCTTAGCGTGAACACCGGGGAGCTGTTTTTT.

The chain couples TRBV13 to TRBJ1-6, with TRBD1 as a possible D gene (5 bases). CDR3 length: 14 amino acids. The V end lost 7 bases, the J end lost 6 bases, and 13 bases lay between the germline ends. Germline V gene lookup returns CDR1 PRHDT and CDR2 FYEKMQ (reference sequence). CDR3 residues: CASNPRGLNSPLHF. CDR3 DNA: TGTGCCAGCAACCCTCGGGGACTTAATTCACCCCTCCACTTT.

The chain couples TRBV27 to TRBJ1-5; D might be TRBD1 (5 bases). Germline V CDR1 and CDR2: MNHEY, SMNVEV (reference sequence). The CDR3 totals 14 residues. The V gene lost 3 bases and the J gene lost 0 bases, with 6 bases spanning the gap. The CDR3 spells CASSFQGSNQPQHF. The CDR3 DNA reads TGTGCCAGCAGTTTTCAGGGTAGCAATCAGCCCCAGCATTTT.

In DNA, the CDR3 is TGCGCCAGCAGCTTGGCCCAGAACACTGAAGCTTTCTTT. It yields the protein CASSLAQNTEAFF. The J gene is TRBJ1-1, the V gene TRBV5-1; no reliable D call. V shed 0 bases and J shed 1 base, with 4 bases lying between them. This CDR3 comprises 13 residues. Germline V CDR1 and CDR2: SGHRS, YFSETQ.

This clone appeared a few times. The genes are TRBV13 and TRBJ1-3; 10 nucleotides line up with TRBD1. After removal of 5 bases from V and 8 bases from J, the junction contained 3 bases not matched to a gene. Germline CDR1 PRHDT, CDR2 FYEKMQ (reference sequence). This CDR3 region has 13 residues. The CDR3 DNA sequence: TGTGCCAGCAGCCGGGACAGGGGACACACCATATATTTT. Its translation: CASSRDRGHTIYF.

The gene calls are TRBV6-6 and TRBJ2-7; tentative D call: TRBD1 (6 bases). Germline V gene data show CDR1 as MNHNY and CDR2 as SVGAGI (reference sequence). Deletions cut 6 bases from V and 7 bases from J, with 16 bases between. The CDR3 length is 13 residues. The CDR3 here is CASRYQTGKEQYF. DNA of the CDR3: TGTGCCAGCAGATACCAGACAGGAAAAGAGCAGTACTTC.

This clone was seen more than once but under ten times. The chain joins TRBV7-9 to TRBJ1-4; 7 bases fit TRBD1. CDR3 length: 18 amino acids. With V trimmed by 1 base and J by 0 bases, 8 bases remained unmatched. Germline V gene sequence: CDR1 SEHNR, CDR2 FQNEAQ (reference sequence). The CDR3 coding sequence is TGTGCCAGCAGCTTAGGGGCAGGGGGGAGTGCAACTAATGAAAAACTGTTTTTT. It specifies CASSLGAGGSATNEKLFF.

The chain couples TRBV7-2 to TRBJ2-5; the D is unclear. V lost 2 bases and J lost 1, with 8 bases in between. The V gene's germline CDR1 is SGHTA and CDR2 FQGNSA. This CDR3 comprises 14 residues. The CDR3 loop is CASSLRRSQETQYF. Written as DNA, the CDR3 is TGTGCCAGCAGCTTAAGGCGGAGCCAAGAGACCCAGTACTTC.

The chain carries TRBV4-1 and TRBJ2-5; TRBD2 agrees at 12 bases. Losses at the gene ends were 4 bases for V and 5 bases for J; bases not matched to a gene: 11. The CDR3 is 17 amino acids. Per the germline V gene, CDR1 is MGHRA and CDR2 is YSYEKL. CDR3 sequence (DNA): TGCGCCAGCAGCCTTGCGACTAGCGGGAGTAGAAAGGAGACCCAGTACTTC. As protein: CASSLATSGSRKETQYF.

J is TRBJ2-1 and V is TRBV19, with D uncertain. Germline CDR1 and CDR2: LNHDA and SQIVND (reference sequence). The CDR3 sequence is 15 residues long. V was pared by 3 bases and J by 0 bases, with 9 bases between. The CDR3 reads CASSILHSSYNEQFF. CDR3 in DNA: TGTGCCAGTAGTATCTTGCACAGCTCCTACAATGAGCAGTTCTTC.

The chain carries TRBV7-9 and TRBJ2-3; TRBD1 aligns across 10 bases. V dropped 5 bases and J dropped 4; count of bases not matched to a gene: 6. This CDR3 is 15 amino acids long. CDR1 is SEHNR, CDR2 FQNEAQ, per germline (reference sequence). The CDR3, as DNA: TGTGCCAGCAGCCTAAGGACAGGGGGTGCAGATACGCAGTATTTT. Residues: CASSLRTGGADTQYF.

This chain connects TRBV7-2 to TRBJ2-5, with 7 bases fitting TRBD1. The J call may not be correct, given that the DNA end is closer to TRBJ2-7. Germline CDR1 and CDR2: SGHTA and FQGNSA. The CDR3 consists of 14 residues. CDR3 nucleotide sequence: TGTGCCAGCAGCTCCGGGACAGCCTCCTACGAGCAGTACTTC. Translated, it gives CASSSGTASYEQYF.

V and J are TRBV29-1 and TRBJ1-3; 7 nucleotides line up with TRBD1. The CDR3 has 14 amino acids. The V gene's germline CDR1 is SQVTM and CDR2 ANQGSEA. Trimming took 7 bases from V and 0 from J; bases not matched to a gene: 6. CDR3: CSALDRHSGNTIYF. CDR3 nucleotide sequence: TGCAGCGCCCTGGACAGGCACTCTGGAAACACCATATATTTT.

The rearrangement joins TRBV7-8 to TRBJ2-7; D perhaps matches TRBD1 (5 bases). CDR1 is SGHVS and CDR2 is FQNEAQ in the germline V gene. The CDR3 is 14 amino acids. Trimming cost V 5 bases and J 3 bases, with 14 bases left between them. The chain's CDR3 is CASSPSRGDYEQYF. The CDR3 DNA follows: TGTGCCAGCAGCCCCTCTAGGGGCGACTACGAGCAGTACTTC.

The chain couples TRBV7-9 to TRBJ2-7; the match to TRBD2 covers 13 bases. Germline-derived CDR1 and CDR2 are SEHNR and FQNEAQ (reference sequence). The CDR3 length is 18 residues. After removal of 1 base from V and 4 bases from J, the junction contained 10 bases not matched to a gene. CDR3 sequence: CASSLELVQLAGGYEQYF. CDR3 DNA: TGTGCCAGCAGCTTAGAGTTGGTGCAACTAGCGGGAGGGTACGAGCAGTACTTC.

The chain couples TRBV2 to TRBJ2-7, with TRBD1 matching 10 bases. J lost 4 bases, V lost 6 bases, and 12 bases had no gene match. The CDR3 consists of 16 residues. Germline CDR1 SNHLY, CDR2 FYNNEI. The CDR3 loop is CASSDWGQGLYYEQYF. The CDR3 DNA reads TGTGCCAGCAGCGACTGGGGACAGGGGCTATATTACGAGCAGTACTTC.

The chain couples TRBV29-1 to TRBJ2-1; 10 bases fit TRBD1. Germline V gene sequence: CDR1 SQVTM, CDR2 ANQGSEA. The CDR3 is 16 residues long. V shed 6 bases, J shed 6 bases, and the junction held 14 bases outside the gene matches. CDR3 in DNA: TGCAGCGTCCACCTCAAGGGGGACAGGGGCCCCAATGAGCAGTTCTTC. This gives the protein CSVHLKGDRGPNEQFF.

This sequence joins TRBV19 and TRBJ2-2; 7 positions agree with TRBD1. Trimming at V came to 1 base and at J to 9 bases, leaving 14 bases not matched to a gene. Germline V lookup: CDR1 LNHDA, CDR2 SQIVND (reference sequence). This CDR3 has 17 residues. Here the CDR3 DNA reads TGTGCCAGTAGTATAGTTAAGACAGGGACGGGCATCCGGGAGCTGTTTTTT. Protein: CASSIVKTGTGIRELFF.

The V call is TRBV5-5, the J call TRBJ1-2; D gene ambiguous. V was cut by 2 bases and J by 3 bases, with 8 bases left in between. Germline V gene lookup returns CDR1 SGHKS and CDR2 YYEKEE (reference sequence). The CDR3 consists of 13 residues. The CDR3: CASSFMLDYGYTF. CDR3 DNA: TGTGCCAGCAGCTTCATGTTAGACTATGGCTACACCTTC.

The rearrangement links TRBV9 to TRBJ1-5; no definite D call. The CDR3 consists of 14 residues. The germline gives CDR1 SGDLS, CDR2 YYNGEE. V was cut by 3 bases and J by 6 bases, with 13 bases left in between. CDR3 sequence: CASSAAGGLQPQHF. CDR3 bases: TGTGCCAGCAGCGCGGCCGGCGGGCTTCAGCCCCAGCATTTT.

J is TRBJ2-5 and V is TRBV6-5; D possibly corresponds to TRBD2 (6 bases). V was shortened by 0 bases and J by 10 bases, with 18 bases between the two germline ends. This CDR3 region has 15 residues. Germline V gives CDR1 MNHEY, CDR2 SVGAGI. As DNA, the CDR3 is TGTGCCAGCAGTTACTCCGGCGGAGCTCTGCGGGGCCAGTACTTC. Its translation: CASSYSGGALRGQYF.

Concerning this clone: At one boundary the junction diverges from the germline segment, which might be a read error. V usage is TRBV2 and J usage is TRBJ2-7; tentative D call: TRBD1 (5 bases). The CDR3 loop spans 13 amino acids. Germline V gives CDR1 SNHLY, CDR2 FYNNEI. CDR3 residues: CASNPDISCEQYF. CDR3 coding DNA: TGTGCCAGCAATCCGGACATCTCCTGCGAGCAGTACTTC. Supplemented by reference TRBV2 and TRBJ2-7, the full variable domain reads EPEVTQTPSHQVTQMGQEVILRCVPISNHLYFYWYRQILGQKVEFLVSFYNNEISEKSEIFDDQFSVERPDGSNFTLKIRSTKLEDSAMYFCASNPDISCEQYFGPGTRLTVT.

The J gene is TRBJ2-2, the V gene TRBV7-3; D is perhaps TRBD1 (5 bases). V was cut by 2 bases and J by 1 base, with 5 bases left in between. Germline-derived CDR1 and CDR2 are SGHTA and FQGTGA. The CDR3 loop spans 14 amino acids. The CDR3 region has the DNA TGTGCCAGCAGCTTACAGGGGAACACCGGGGAGCTGTTTTTT. It translates to CASSLQGNTGELFF.

This clone was recorded a few times. The CDR3 is CASSSGLAERGEQFF. CDR3 in DNA: TGTGCCAGCAGCTCGGGACTAGCGGAGAGGGGTGAGCAGTTCTTC. The J gene is TRBJ2-1, the V gene TRBV7-3; 11 nucleotides agree with TRBD2. The CDR3 has 15 amino acids. Trimming at V came to 4 bases and at J to 9 bases, leaving 8 bases not matched to a gene. The germline gives CDR1 SGHTA, CDR2 FQGTGA.

The J gene is TRBJ2-7, the V gene TRBV5-1; tentative D call: TRBD2 (6 bases). Germline CDR1 SGHRS, CDR2 YFSETQ. Trimming shortened V by 4 bases and J by 6 bases, and 17 bases separated the two germline ends. This CDR3 has 14 residues. The CDR3 protein is CASSLGTGVGEQYF. The CDR3 nucleotides are TGCGCCAGCAGCCTGGGGACGGGAGTTGGCGAGCAGTACTTC.